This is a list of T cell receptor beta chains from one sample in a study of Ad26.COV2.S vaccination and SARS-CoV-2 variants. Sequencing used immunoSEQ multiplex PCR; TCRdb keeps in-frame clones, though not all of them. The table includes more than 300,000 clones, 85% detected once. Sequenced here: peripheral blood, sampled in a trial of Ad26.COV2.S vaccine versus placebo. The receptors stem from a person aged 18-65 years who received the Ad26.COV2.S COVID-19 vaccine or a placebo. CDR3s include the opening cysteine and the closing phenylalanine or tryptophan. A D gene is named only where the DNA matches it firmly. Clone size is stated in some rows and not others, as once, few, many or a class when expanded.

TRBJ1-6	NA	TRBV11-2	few	TGTGCCAGCAGCTTAGTTTCTTTACCAAATTCACCCCTCCACTTT	CASSLVSLPNSPLHF
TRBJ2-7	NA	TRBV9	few	TGTGCCAGCAGCGTAGCAGGGATTGGCGAGCAGTACTTC	CASSVAGIGEQYF
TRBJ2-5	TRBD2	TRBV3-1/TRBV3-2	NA	TGTGCCAGCAGCCAAGCGTGGAGCGGGGCTCAAGAGACCCAGTACTTC	CASSQAWSGAQETQYF
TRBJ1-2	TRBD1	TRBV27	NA	TGTGCCAGCAGAGAACTGACAGGGGAAGGCTACACCTTC	CASRELTGEGYTF
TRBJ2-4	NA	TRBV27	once	TGTGCCAGCAGTTTACAGCAGGGACCCATTCAGTACTTC	CASSLQQGPIQYF
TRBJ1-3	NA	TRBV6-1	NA	TGTGCCAGCAGTGACGCGGGCCTCAGTGGAAACACCATATATTTT	CASSDAGLSGNTIYF
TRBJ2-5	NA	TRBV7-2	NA	TGTGCCAGCAGCTTAGTCCCCGGGGTACCAAGTCGGTTAGAGACCCAGTACTTC	CASSLVPGVPSRLETQYF
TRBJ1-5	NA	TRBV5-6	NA	TGTGCCAGCAGCTTGTACAGCAATAATCAGCCCCAGCATTTT	CASSLYSNNQPQHF
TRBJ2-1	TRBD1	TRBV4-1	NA	TGCGCCAGCGGCCGGGCGACAGGGGGGAGGAATGAGCAGTTCTTC	CASGRATGGRNEQFF
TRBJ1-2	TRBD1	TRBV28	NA	TGTGCCAGCAGTTTAGGGACAGGGCAATATGGCTACACCTTC	CASSLGTGQYGYTF
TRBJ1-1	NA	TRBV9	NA	TGTGCCAGCAGCGTTGACAGGAACACTGAAGCTTTCTTT	CASSVDRNTEAFF
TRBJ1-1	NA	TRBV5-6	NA	TGTGCCAGCAGCTTCTTGATGAACACTGAAGCTTTCTTT	CASSFLMNTEAFF
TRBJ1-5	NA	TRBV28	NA	TGTGCCACCAACTGGGGGGCGGAGGGCAATCAGCCCCAGCATTTT	CATNWGAEGNQPQHF
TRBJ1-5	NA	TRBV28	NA	TGTGCCAGCTCGGTCGCCCCCCTGAATCAGCCCCAGCATTTT	CASSVAPLNQPQHF
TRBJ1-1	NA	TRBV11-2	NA	TGTGCCAGCAGCCCCCAAATGGGGTGGGGCACTGAAGCTTTCTTT	CASSPQMGWGTEAFF
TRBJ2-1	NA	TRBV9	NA	TGTGCCAGCAGCGTAGGGTCTAGCGTTAACAATGAGCAGTTCTTC	CASSVGSSVNNEQFF
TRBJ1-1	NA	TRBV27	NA	TGTGCCAGCAGACAGGTCTCAAAAGCTTTCTTT	CASRQVSKAFF
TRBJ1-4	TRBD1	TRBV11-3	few	TGTGCCAGCAGCTACGGACAGGGGACTCGTGAAAAACTGTTTTTT	CASSYGQGTREKLFF
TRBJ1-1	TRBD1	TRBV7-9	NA	TGTGCCAGTCGTCAGAGAGGGACAGGGAACACTGAAGCTTTCTTT	CASRQRGTGNTEAFF
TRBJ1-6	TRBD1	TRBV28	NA	TGTGCCAGCAGTTTTGGCCCCCCCCAGGGGGCGCGTAATTCACCCCTCCACTTT	CASSFGPPQGARNSPLHF
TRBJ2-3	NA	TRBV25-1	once	TGTGCCAGCAGGCGGACGGGCACAGATACGCAGTATTTT	CASRRTGTDTQYF
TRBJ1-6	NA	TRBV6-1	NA	TGTGCCAGCAGTGACACGCAGGGACGATATAATTCACCCCTCCACTTT	CASSDTQGRYNSPLHF
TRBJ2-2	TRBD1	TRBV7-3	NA	TGTGCCAGCAGCTATGGACAGGGCAGGGAGCTGTTTTTT	CASSYGQGRELFF
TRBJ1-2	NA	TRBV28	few	TGTGCCAGCGGACAACTGGACAGAGCCAATGGCTACACCTTC	CASGQLDRANGYTF
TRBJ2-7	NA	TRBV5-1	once	TGCGCCAGCAGCCCCAACTACCGGAACAGGGCCCTCTCCTACGAGCAGTACTTC	CASSPNYRNRALSYEQYF
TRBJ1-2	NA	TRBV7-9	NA	TGTGCCAGCAGCTTATGGCAGTATGGCTACACCTTC	CASSLWQYGYTF
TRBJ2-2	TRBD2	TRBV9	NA	TGTGCCAGCAGCGCAAGACTAGCCATCACCGGGGAGCTGTTTTTT	CASSARLAITGELFF
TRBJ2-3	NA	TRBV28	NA	TGTGCCAGCAGTTTCGTCAGGGGAGGCACAGATACGCAGTATTTT	CASSFVRGGTDTQYF
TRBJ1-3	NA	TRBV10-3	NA	TGTGCCATCAGTGAGTTTGCCGGCAGCTCTGGAAACACCATATATTTT	CAISEFAGSSGNTIYF
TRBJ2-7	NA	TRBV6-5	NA	TGTGCCAGCAGCCCGTCACAATCCTCCTACGAGCAGTACTTC	CASSPSQSSYEQYF
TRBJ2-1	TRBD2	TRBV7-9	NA	TGTGCCAGCAGCTTCGGGGAGGGTGAGCAGTTCTTC	CASSFGEGEQFF
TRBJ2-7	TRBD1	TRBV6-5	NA	TGTGCCACCATAAAACAGGGGGTCCCCTACGAGCAGTACTTC	CATIKQGVPYEQYF
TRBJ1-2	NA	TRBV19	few	TGTGCCAGTAGCCCCCGGGGGGGTGGCTACACCTTC	CASSPRGGGYTF
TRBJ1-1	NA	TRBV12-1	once	TGTGCCAGCAGCTTTCTGGGGGACACTGAAGCTTTCTTT	CASSFLGDTEAFF
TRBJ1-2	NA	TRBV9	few	TGTGCCAGCAGCGTAGCTCAAGGGGCCTACTATGGCTACACCTTC	CASSVAQGAYYGYTF
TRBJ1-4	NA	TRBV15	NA	TGTGCCACCAGCAGTGTAGCGGGCAGAACTAATGAAAAACTGTTTTTT	CATSSVAGRTNEKLFF
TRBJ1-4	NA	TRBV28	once	TGTGCCAGCAGTACACCGTGGACGGCGAGGGAAAAACTGTTTTTT	CASSTPWTAREKLFF
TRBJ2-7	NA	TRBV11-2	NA	TGTGCCAGCAGCGTTAGTCAGGGTGGGGAGCAGTACTTC	CASSVSQGGEQYF
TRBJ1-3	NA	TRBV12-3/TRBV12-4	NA	TGTGCCAGCACCCGAGGGGATACCATATATTTT	CASTRGDTIYF
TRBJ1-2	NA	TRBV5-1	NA	TGCGCCAGCAGTTCAGGGGCGGCTTATGGCTACACCTTC	CASSSGAAYGYTF
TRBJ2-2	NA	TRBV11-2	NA	TGTGCCAGCAGCCTCTCAGGGTTCGGGGAGCTGTTTTTT	CASSLSGFGELFF
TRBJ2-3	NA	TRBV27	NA	TGTGCCAGCAGTGCCTATCGAGCGGCTCCCACAGATACGCAGTATTTT	CASSAYRAAPTDTQYF
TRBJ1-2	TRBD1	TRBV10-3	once	TGTGCCATCAGTGGGGACAGGCTACCTAACTATGGCTACACCTTC	CAISGDRLPNYGYTF
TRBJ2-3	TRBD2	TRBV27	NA	TGTGCCAGCAGTCCACTAGCGATGGATACGCAGTATTTT	CASSPLAMDTQYF
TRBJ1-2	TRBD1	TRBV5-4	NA	TGTGCCAGCAGCTTCTCGACAGGGGGCTATGGCTACACCTTC	CASSFSTGGYGYTF
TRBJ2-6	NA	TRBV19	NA	TGTGCCAGTAGTTCAGGACGGAGGAGGGACTCTGGGGCCAACGTCCTGACTTTC	CASSSGRRRDSGANVLTF
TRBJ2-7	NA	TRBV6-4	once	TGTGCCACCACGGACGAGCAGTACTTC	CATTDEQYF
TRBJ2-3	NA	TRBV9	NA	TGTGCCAGCAGCGGTGGCGGGACAGATACGCAGTATTTT	CASSGGGTDTQYF
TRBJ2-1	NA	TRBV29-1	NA	TGCAGCGCGAGGTCGGGGAATGAGCAGTTCTTC	CSARSGNEQFF
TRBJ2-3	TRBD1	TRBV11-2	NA	TGTGCCAGCAGCTTTGGACAGGCCGGGGATACGCAGTATTTT	CASSFGQAGDTQYF
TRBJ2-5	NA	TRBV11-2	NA	TGTGCCAGCAGCAAGGGAATCCAAGAGACCCAGTACTTC	CASSKGIQETQYF
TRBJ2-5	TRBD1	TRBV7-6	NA	TGTGCCAGCAGCTCTCACAGGGGGCTGGGGGAGACCCAGTACTTC	CASSSHRGLGETQYF